These 7 T cell receptor beta chains share one sample of origin, sequenced in a study of memory CD4+ T cells and cytomegalovirus serostatus. The table came from immunoSEQ multiplex PCR; TCRdb's copy has only in-frame clones and leaves some out. The table lists under 85,000 clones, just under 80% of them singletons. Single viable CD3+CD4+CD8-CD45RO+ cells were sorted as the memory CD4+ T cells. Sequencing used memory CD4+ T cells from blood. Receptors were obtained from an adult in good health and CMV-seropositive.

The gene calls are TRBV2 and TRBJ2-5, with D perhaps TRBD2 (7 bases). The CDR3 loop spans 16 amino acids. V was cut by 6 bases and J by 9 bases, with 26 bases left in between. CDR1 SNHLY and CDR2 FYNNEI come from the germline V gene. CDR3 region: CASSQLRGGPPEAQYF. The CDR3 nucleotides read TGTGCCAGCAGCCAGCTAAGGGGGGGACCGCCGGAGGCCCAGTACTTC.

In this sample, this clone turned up a few times. CDR3 coding DNA: TGCGCCAGCAGCCAGGGCGTTCAGGGAACTGAAGCTTTCTTT. It encodes CASSQGVQGTEAFF. The chain uses TRBV5-1 and TRBJ1-1, with TRBD1 as a possible D gene (5 bases). Per germline, CDR1 SGHRS and CDR2 YFSETQ. The CDR3 has 14 residues. Trimming pared 4 bases from V and 5 bases from J, leaving 15 bases between.

The chain has TRBV2 and TRBJ2-1; D may correspond to TRBD1 or TRBD2 (6 bases each). Germline V gene data show CDR1 as SNHLY and CDR2 as FYNNEI. CDR3 length: 16 amino acids. The V end was cut by 7 bases, the J end by 4 bases, with 20 bases between. In DNA, the CDR3 is TGTGCCAGCACCACAGGGACTGGGGAAGGGTACAATGAGCAGTTCTTC. Translated, it gives CASTTGTGEGYNEQFF.

J is TRBJ1-1 and V is TRBV6-1; D unresolved. The germline V gene has CDR1 MNHNS and CDR2 SASEGT. This CDR3 spans 13 amino acids. Trimming shortened V by 5 bases and J by 4 bases, and 11 bases separated the two germline ends. CDR3 nucleotide sequence: TGTGCCAGCAGTACAGCATCTTTCACTGAAGCTTTCTTT. Encoded protein: CASSTASFTEAFF.

In nucleotides, the CDR3 is TGTGCCAGTAGTATCTTGACTGATGCAGATACGCAGTATTTT. It yields the protein CASSILTDADTQYF. This chain joins TRBV19 and TRBJ2-3; D remains ambiguous. From germline, CDR1 is LNHDA and CDR2 SQIVND (reference sequence). The CDR3 is 14 residues long. V was pared by 3 bases and J by 4 bases, with 11 bases between. The full variable domain, in which reference TRBV19 and TRBJ2-3 provide the parts outside the CDR3, is DGGITQSPKYLFRKEGQNVTLSCEQNLNHDAMYWYRQDPGQGLRLIYYSQIVNDFQKGDIAEGYSVSREKKESFPLTVTSAQKNPTAFYLCASSILTDADTQYFGPGTRLTVL.

V and J are TRBV6-4 and TRBJ2-3; D unclear. The CDR3 spans 14 residues. Trimming removed 5 bases at V and 2 bases at J, with 11 bases between. CDR1 and CDR2 (germline): MRHNA, SNTAGT. CDR3 region: CASSLNRNTDTQYF. CDR3 nucleotide sequence: TGTGCCAGCAGTCTGAACCGAAACACAGATACGCAGTATTTT.

The J gene is TRBJ2-2, the V gene TRBV10-2; D may be TRBD2 (6 bases). The CDR3 extends over 13 amino acids. V shed 6 bases and J shed 6 bases, with 11 bases lying between them. Germline-derived CDR1 and CDR2 are WSHSY and SAAADI. CDR3 region: CASRRAGPGELFF. DNA of the CDR3: TGCGCCAGCAGGAGGGCGGGGCCCGGGGAGCTGTTTTTT.